The 3 T cell receptor beta chains presented below share a single source sample, sequenced in a study of cytotoxic CD8 clonotypes in ibrutinib-treated CLL. Assay: immunoSEQ multiplex PCR; the TCRdb copy retains only in-frame clones and omits some. Among roughly 70,000 clones listed, 70% to 90% were seen once. The sample consisted of PBMCs, taken at disease progression, from a patient treated with ibrutinib. All receptors come from a human donor with chronic lymphocytic leukemia.

The chain recombines TRBV30 with TRBJ2-7; 7 bases are shared with TRBD1. There are 13 residues in the CDR3. V trimming: 0 bases; J trimming: 6 bases; junction bases outside the gene matches: 5. In germline, CDR1 is GTSNPN, CDR2 SVGIG (reference sequence). The chain's CDR3 is CAWSVLRQGEQYF. The CDR3 DNA follows: TGTGCCTGGAGTGTCCTTCGACAGGGCGAGCAGTACTTC.

In its sample, this clone was seen a few times. The chain employs TRBV30 and TRBJ1-1; no definite D call. With 4 bases removed from V and 10 bases from J, the gap between germline ends came to 10 bases. Germline lookup yields CDR1 GTSNPN and CDR2 SVGIG (reference sequence). The CDR3 has 10 residues. The DNA for the CDR3 is TGTGCCTGGACCTCGAGTGTAGCTTTCTTT. As protein: CAWTSSVAFF.

This sequence joins TRBV4-1 and TRBJ1-5; D is ambiguous. The CDR3 covers 12 residues. V shed 3 bases and J shed 4 bases, with 4 bases lying between them. The germline CDR1 and CDR2 sequences are MGHRA and YSYEKL. CDR3 nucleotide sequence: TGCGCCAGCAGCCAGAATAATCAGCCCCAGCATTTT. It translates to CASSQNNQPQHF.